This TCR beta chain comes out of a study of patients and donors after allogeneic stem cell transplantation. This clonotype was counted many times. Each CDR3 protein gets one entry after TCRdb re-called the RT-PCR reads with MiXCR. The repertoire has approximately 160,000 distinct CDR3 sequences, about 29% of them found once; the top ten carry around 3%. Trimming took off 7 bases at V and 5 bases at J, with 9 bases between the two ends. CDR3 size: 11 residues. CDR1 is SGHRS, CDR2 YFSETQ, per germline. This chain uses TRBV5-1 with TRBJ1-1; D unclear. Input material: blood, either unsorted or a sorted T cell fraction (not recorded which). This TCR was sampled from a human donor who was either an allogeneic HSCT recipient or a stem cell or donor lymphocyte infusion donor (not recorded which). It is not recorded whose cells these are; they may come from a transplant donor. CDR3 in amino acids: CASVLGTEAFF. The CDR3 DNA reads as TGCGCCAGCGTACTTGGGACTGAAGCTTTCTTT.